This T cell receptor beta chain was captured by sequencing in a study of blood T cell repertoires in COVID-19. Study-wide background: Sources were T cells, B-cell-depleted T cells, or PBMCs; the material itself was cDNA or gDNA.

V was trimmed by 6 bases and J by 0 bases, leaving 13 bases between them. The CDR3 loop spans 15 amino acids. Germline assignment: CDR1 WSHSY and CDR2 SAAADI. Profiled with immunoSEQ multiplex PCR; TCRdb holds only in-frame clones, not every one. There are roughly 260,000 clones in the sample; 82% occur only once, and around 3.2% lies in the top ten. The chain couples TRBV10-2 to TRBJ2-3; perhaps TRBD2 as D (6 bases). The sample taken for sequencing was peripheral blood. The source is a woman between 18 and 29 years old with acute or convalescent COVID-19. The CDR3 region has the DNA TGCGCCAGCAGGGGACTGTACCTCAGCACAGATACGCAGTATTTT. Translation gives CASRGLYLSTDTQYF.